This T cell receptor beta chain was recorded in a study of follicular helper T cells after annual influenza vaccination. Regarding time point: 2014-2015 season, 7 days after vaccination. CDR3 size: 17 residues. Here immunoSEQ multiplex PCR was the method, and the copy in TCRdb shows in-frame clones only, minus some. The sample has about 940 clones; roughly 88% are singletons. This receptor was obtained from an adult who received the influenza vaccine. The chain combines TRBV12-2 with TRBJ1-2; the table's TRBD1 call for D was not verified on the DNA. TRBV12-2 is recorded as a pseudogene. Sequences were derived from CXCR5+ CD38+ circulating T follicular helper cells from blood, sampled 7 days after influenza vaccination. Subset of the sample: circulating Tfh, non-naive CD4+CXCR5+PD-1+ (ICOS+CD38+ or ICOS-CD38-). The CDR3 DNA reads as TGTGCAAGTCGCGTGATTTGGGCTCCACGAAAGACCTATGGCTACACCTTC. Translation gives CASRVIWAPRKTYGYTF.